This entry is about one T cell receptor beta chain. It lacks a known antigen. No base quality values were provided; no much bigger clone lies one nucleotide off. These data belong to a study of cytomegalovirus exposure and HLA in healthy donors listed by TCRdb under 2017. Turning to the overall study: According to an earlier analysis of 587 of the donors, some 180 million T cells yielded some 110 million unique TCR beta sequences and about 280 Gb of sequence data. An early release that covered some 630 HLA-typed donors contained approximately 290 gigabases of sequencing data and tens of millions of unique TCR sequences. Of the 350 to 450 genotyped donors, over 65% fell in the genetic ancestry cluster associated with self-reported Caucasian donors. The aim of the study was to test whether cataloging public T cell receptors could identify signatures of past pathogen exposure. The study profiled the T cell repertoires of some 610 subjects by immunosequencing and related them to cytomegalovirus serostatus. Along with the approximately 600-subject first cohort, a separate validation cohort of around 120 different subjects was used. To predict cytomegalovirus infection status, the study combined high-throughput TCR immunosequencing, statistical association of individual TCRs with disease status, and machine learning. In a later analysis, previously published TCR beta repertoires from more than 500 donors were re-analyzed and high-resolution HLA genotyping was added so that TCR occurrence patterns could be studied. Rather than drawing on any new phenotypic data, the later analysis identified candidate immune exposures from TCR beta sequences and the way those sequences occurred across donors. An earlier analysis of 587 of the donors used high-throughput TCR beta sequencing to judge whether each TCR beta V gene segment behaved as functional or pseudogenic. Donor age, sex, ethnicity and CMV serostatus were compiled together with the repertoire data. Genome-wide SNP genotypes for about three fifths of the roughly 700 donors were used in a later genetic analysis, which treated that subset as a discovery cohort. Every repertoire in the discovery cohort had been generated on one and the same sequencing platform. Both class I and class II loci were covered by HLA typing, at four-digit resolution. Typing coverage varied by locus: roughly 629-640 donors for A, B, C, DRB1 and DQB1; roughly 520 for DQA1; nearly 610 for DPA1; roughly 450 for DPB1. Because of strong linkage in the cohort, 5 or 6 DR-DQ haplotypes were treated as single units for association and clustering. Across about 370 genotyped donors of the cohort, an average of roughly 230,000 unique TCR beta nucleotide sequences per donor were sequenced, and roughly a sixth of those sequences were non-productive.

Broader findings and caveats from the paper: In a later analysis, TCR association rates were found to vary across HLA loci, with the most associated TCRs seen for DRB1 alleles and the fewest for HLA-C alleles. Three of the identified cytomegalovirus-associated TCR beta chains were confirmed in vitro to be specific for cytomegalovirus antigens. HLA typing was unavailable for some donors at each locus, so association tests used only the typed subset. About 17 rarely observed V segments, including chromosome 9 orphons, were excluded from the earlier analysis of about 610 of the donors because counts were too low. A group of highly shared sequence variants was considered likely to be a technical artifact of the sequencing pipeline. An earlier analysis of approximately 540 of the donors showed that most TCR beta V segments appeared in productive rearrangements either about 90% or about 30% of the time, which broadly matched IMGT annotations. The study gave a list of around 170 TCR beta chains associated with cytomegalovirus. Across donors, most TCR sequences were observed very rarely, whereas some public TCRs were present in many individuals. Immune exposure information for the cohort was limited to CMV serostatus. The classifier was reported to diagnose cytomegalovirus status with high specificity and sensitivity in both the original cohort and the validation cohort. In this cohort, only TCR beta chains were sequenced, and detectable features were limited by the absence of alpha or paired-chain data. Some IMGT-functional V segments, including TRBV6-2 and TRBV6-3, could not be told apart with the 87-base-pair reads, so those segments were excluded. According to a later analysis, most CMV-associated TCR beta chains appeared to be HLA-restricted, and the HLA associations seemed to be driven largely by CMV exposure. The presence/absence analyses assumed that sequencing depth was roughly uniform across donors, and that assumption may not be true. In a later analysis, HLA-associated TCR beta chains showed more clonal expansion and lower generation probabilities than non-associated chains that were equally common. In a later genetic analysis, a missense DCLRE1C variant was associated with V-gene and J-gene trimming of TCR beta chains, and the association was replicated in an independent cohort. Compared with the roughly 720-donor mean, donors in an Asian-associated ancestry cluster had fewer N-insertions in productive TCRs, according to a later genetic analysis. Linkage disequilibrium might explain the correlated functional status among segregating V segments, but an unknown experimental factor could not be excluded. A further reported finding was that TCR beta sequences accurately predicted the HLA-A and HLA-B alleles for most subjects in the first cohort. Strong co-occurrence of HLA alleles, especially DR and DQ, made assigning TCR associations to individual alleles difficult. In a later analysis, some 18,000 TCR beta sequences were associated with specific HLA alleles at a false discovery rate of 0.05. It was suggested by the authors that the approach could potentially be generalized to other disease states and immunological phenotypes. In a later analysis, several top co-occurrence clusters were reported to appear linked to parvovirus B19, influenza, CMV and Epstein-Barr virus.

The CDR3 holds 15 amino acids from the cysteine to the phenylalanine. CDR3 DNA is the only sequence kept; it has 45 bases, read in frame from the first base. CDR1 and CDR2 are drawn from the germline V gene: ENHRY, SYGVKD. The V and J ends are trimmed by 3 bases and 6 bases, leaving 17 bases between them. Receptor libraries were prepared by the immunoSEQ multiplex PCR assay. For the multiplex PCR, a mixture combining 60 forward primers for TCR Vbeta segments and 13 reverse primers for TCR Jbeta segments was used. A multiplex PCR assay on genomic DNA amplified the CDR3 region of rearranged TCR beta genes. The Illumina HiSeq System was used to sequence the amplified TCR beta libraries as 87-base-pair reads. As for the authors' bioinformatics: Across the 666 repertoires, a later analysis counted around 80 million unique TCR beta chains, 8.5 million to 12 million of which were shared by at least two donors. To remove PCR and sequencing errors, raw reads were error-corrected and collapsed into unique sequences using a nearest-neighbor algorithm that merged closely related sequences. Alignment of CDR3 sequences to IMGT reference sequences was used to assign V, D and J gene segments. For a sequence to be retained, at least a six-nucleotide match to both a V gene segment and a J gene segment was required. Rearrangements were called productive when the CDR3 lacked stop codons and stayed in frame with V and J; all others were non-productive. Following IMGT convention, CDR3 was defined as the stretch from the second conserved V-encoded cysteine to the conserved J-encoded phenylalanine. The earlier analysis of fewer than 700 of the donors excluded sequences that lacked an unambiguous match to a single V gene segment. In an earlier analysis of approximately 550 of the donors, V segments were called functional above 56.7% productive rearrangements and were called segregating when the between-donor standard deviation exceeded 5%. To diagnose cytomegalovirus status from the catalog of TCR beta chain sequences, a statistical classification framework was built. V and J gene assignment, in a later analysis, came from comparing TCR nucleotide sequences with IMGT/GENE-DB human TR gene sequences. The TCRdist pipeline was used in a later analysis to assign CDR3 sequences and most-parsimonious VDJ recombination scenarios. In a later analysis, each TCR beta chain was defined by its CDR3 amino acid sequence together with its V-gene family, and reads lacking a unique V-gene family were excluded. To address suspected cross-contamination and a sequencing artifact, a later analysis removed approximately 590 highly shared, low-generation-probability nucleotide sequences. In a later analysis, a clonal expansion index for each public chain was calculated from normalized within-repertoire ranks of inferred template counts. In a later analysis, generation probabilities were computed using a VDJ recombination model fitted to out-of-frame rearrangements, and the results were checked against IGoR. In a later analysis, TCR-TCR, TCR-HLA and TCR-CMV co-occurrence was scored with hypergeometric tests, and a repertoire-size bias correction was applied to TCR pairs. To estimate false discovery rates, a later analysis permuted the HLA or CMV assignments 20 times. In a later analysis, co-occurring TCRs were grouped with DBSCAN, and TCRdist sequence similarity was added when clustering was performed within HLA-allele-positive subsets. Repertoires with fewer than 30,000 or more than 120,000 public chains were left out of co-occurrence clustering, as were four to six repertoires with anomalous nucleotide sharing. What TCRdb holds here is the immuneACCESS table cut down to in-frame rearrangements. Part of the clones is not present; checked against another copy, under half of the missing clones reflect an unresolved V gene, and the others are unexplained. That table supplies the V and J calls and clone size; D and trimming were determined from the DNA. Here the sample has 150,000 to 200,000 clones; around 83% occur a single time. 0.95% to 1.4% of the sample goes to the ten largest clones.

The cohort comprised under 700 healthy bone marrow donors. At the time of sampling, all cohort members were nominally healthy, though unrecorded immune exposures were likely present. The donor was CMV seronegative and was included in the group of approximately 350 seronegative cohort members. Every donor gave a peripheral blood sample, and the peripheral blood mononuclear cells from that sample were used for TCR beta sequencing. Genomic DNA extraction from the blood cell samples was performed with the Qiagen DNeasy Blood Extraction Kit. The TCR comes from a middle-aged woman in good health and CMV-seronegative. The V and J segments used are TRBV10-3 and TRBJ1-1, with no confident D gene call. The sample taken for sequencing was PBMCs. This receptor carries the CDR3 CAISDIFTAGAEAFF. The sequenced DNA: TGTGCCATCAGTGATATCTTTACCGCAGGTGCTGAAGCTTTCTTT.